This TCR beta chain was identified in a study of siplizumab effects on memory and regulatory T cells (dated by TCRdb to between 2018 and 2021). A note on the overall study: The study examined how the anti-CD2 antibody siplizumab affects alloreactive T-cell subsets in allogeneic mixed lymphocyte reactions built from human PBMCs. Broad study findings and their caveats: Sequences below about 10^-5 frequency were poorly captured, so only a minor fraction of alloreactive clones could be mapped to unstimulated subsets. The cumulative frequency of alloreactive sequences that could be traced back to unstimulated CD4+ memory T cells was significantly reduced by siplizumab. A naive or memory phenotype could not be assigned to roughly 80-97% of proliferating CD4+ or CD8+ clones. Unstimulated naive T cells appeared more diverse than memory T cells, and naive cells seemed to contribute substantially to the alloresponse. No functional confirmation was obtained for the suppressive function of proliferating Tregs from siplizumab cultures. In reactions with siplizumab, an average of around 70% of mappable alloreactive CD4+ clones were Treg-derived, compared with 25% to 30% in control reactions.

In regard to this clone: The antigen it binds to is not known. No base-level quality is on record; no much larger clone is a single base apart.

Additional sequencing covered unstimulated subsets from a few donor pairs, namely CD8+ effector memory, CD4+ naive, CD8+ TEMRA, CD4+ memory and CD8+ naive. Sorted unstimulated T cells and proliferating T cells recovered from mixed lymphocyte reactions were subjected to TCRbeta CDR3 sequencing. Fresh whole blood from ten HLA-typed healthy donors served as the source for isolating PBMCs. The library came from the immunoSEQ multiplex PCR assay. Each sample had roughly 90,000 TCR templates assayed by the deep sequencing platform. Genomic DNA extracted from sorted T cells was used for TCRbeta CDR3 sequencing. From the authors' description of their analysis: Clonal analysis of TCRbeta CDR3 data was done in the R programming language. Alloreactive CD4+ and CD8+ clones were identified by comparing unstimulated samples to CFSE-low samples taken after the reaction. By matching sequences to the repertoires of sorted unstimulated Treg and non-Treg cells, each alloreactive CD4+ clone was assigned a regulatory or non-regulatory origin. TCRdb holds this immuneACCESS table with in-frame rearrangements only. Some clones are missing; in checked studies, unresolved V genes explain under half, and the rest has no known cause. V, J and clone size are taken as reported in that table, and D and trimming were inferred from the DNA itself. This sample lists around 61,000 clones; about 97% were detected once. Of the sample, 0.9% to 1.2% is held by the ten largest clones.

V drops 5 bases and J drops 1 base, leaving 12 bases in between. From the cysteine through the phenylalanine, the CDR3 covers 14 amino acids. CDR3 DNA only is kept here, 42 bases in frame from base 1. CDR1 and CDR2 were assigned from the germline V gene as MGHRA and YSYEKL. The sample was naive CD8+ T cells sorted from blood. In light of the paper, this sample's cell subset or site label describes: unstimulated naive T cells. This chain is built from TRBV4-1 and TRBJ2-7; the D region may be TRBD1 or TRBD2, each matching 5 bases equally. The clonotype comes from a human donor in good health. The nucleotide sequence is TGCGCCAGCAGCGTTCGGGACGGATCCTACGAGCAGTACTTC. Protein translation: CASSVRDGSYEQYF.